Below, one T cell receptor beta chain is given with its context. The V and J ends lost 6 bases and 5 bases respectively, with 17 bases between them. This CDR3 comprises 14 residues. Germline V gives CDR1 SGHRS, CDR2 YFSETQ. This entry is derived from a study of T cell repertoires in ileal Crohn's disease. The table came from immunoSEQ multiplex PCR; TCRdb's copy has only in-frame clones and leaves some out. The data hold under 35,000 clones, with around 80% observed a single time. The chain employs TRBV5-1 and TRBJ2-5; tentatively, D is TRBD2 (7 bases). The source of this sequence is an adult with Crohn's disease. Sequenced input: ileal tissue. As DNA, the CDR3 is TGCGCCAGCAAACCTCCGGGGGGCCAGGAGACCCAGTACTTC. Protein: CASKPPGGQETQYF.